Below, 22 T cell receptor beta chains from the same sample are listed, as sequenced in a study of blood T cell repertoires in COVID-19. Some clones are missing from TCRdb's copy, which holds only in-frame ones; the method was immunoSEQ multiplex PCR. This sample has 160,000 or so clones; about four fifths occur once, and the top ten carry approximately 9.9%. Sequencing was performed on peripheral blood. The receptors were sampled from a man in his fifties or sixties with active or convalescent COVID-19.

The rearrangement links TRBV28 to TRBJ1-5; 8 bases align to TRBD1. Losses at the gene ends were 7 bases for V and 5 bases for J; bases not matched to a gene: 10. CDR1 and CDR2 from the germline V gene are MDHEN and SYDVKM. The length of the CDR3 is 15 residues. The CDR3 DNA reads as TGTGCCAGCAATGGACAGGGTGGCGGTGATCAGCCCCAGCATTTT. Amino acids: CASNGQGGGDQPQHF.

The V gene is TRBV6-5, the J gene TRBJ1-2; weak D call: TRBD1 (5 bases). Germline values: CDR1 MNHEY, CDR2 SVGAGI. The CDR3 contains 14 residues. The V and J ends lost 4 bases and 8 bases respectively, with 17 bases between them. The CDR3 is CASSLNQGVRGYTF. The CDR3 nucleotides read TGTGCCAGCAGTTTGAACCAGGGCGTACGGGGCTACACCTTC.

The rearrangement uses TRBV11-2 and TRBJ2-5; D is possibly TRBD2 (6 bases). The ends were cut back, 0 bases at V and 1 base at J, with 9 bases in the middle. This CDR3 has 15 residues. Germline V lookup: CDR1 SGHAT, CDR2 FQNNGV. The CDR3 protein is CASSLDGSGQETQYF. The DNA of the CDR3 is TGTGCCAGCAGCTTAGATGGTAGCGGCCAAGAGACCCAGTACTTC.

This chain uses TRBV6-5 with TRBJ2-5; perhaps TRBD1 as D (6 bases). V dropped 8 bases and J dropped 2 bases, with 18 bases sitting between them. Germline CDR1 is MNHEY and CDR2 is SVGAGI. The CDR3 consists of 15 residues. The CDR3 DNA is TGTGCCAGCGACCTGAGGGGGAGAGGGCAAGAGACCCAGTACTTC. Its translation is CASDLRGRGQETQYF.

This chain connects TRBV19 to TRBJ2-7; 8 nucleotides agree with TRBD2. CDR3 length: 14 amino acids. CDR1 is LNHDA, CDR2 SQIVND, per germline (reference sequence). The V segment lost 4 bases and the J segment 3 bases; nucleotides outside the gene matches: 5. In DNA form, the CDR3 reads TGTGCCAGTAGTAGCGGGGGGCAAGTCTACGAGCAGTACTTC. It encodes CASSSGGQVYEQYF.

This chain links TRBV24-1 with TRBJ1-5; D is uncertain. There are 15 residues in the CDR3. Germline loops: CDR1 KGHDR, CDR2 SFDVKD. V was trimmed by 8 bases and J by 0 bases, leaving 13 bases between them. The CDR3 sequence is CATKRQSYSNQPQHF. CDR3 bases: TGTGCCACCAAGAGGCAGTCCTATAGCAATCAGCCCCAGCATTTT.

The V call is TRBV28, the J call TRBJ2-7, with 11 bases aligning to TRBD1. The CDR3 runs to 15 residues. Germline-derived CDR1 and CDR2 are MDHEN and SYDVKM. The junction had 9 bases not matched to a gene; V was cut back by 5 bases and J by 6 bases. The DNA for the CDR3 is TGTGCCAGCAGTGGGGGACAGGGGGAGCGGATCGAGCAGTACTTC. It yields the protein CASSGGQGERIEQYF.

V and J are TRBV19 and TRBJ1-2; 8 bases fit TRBD1. CDR1 LNHDA and CDR2 SQIVND come from the germline V gene (reference sequence). With 6 bases clipped from V and 8 bases from J, the junction kept 8 bases outside the gene matches. The CDR3 length is 13 residues. The CDR3 DNA reads TGTGCCAGTAGCTCAGGGTCAGGGGGCGGCTACACCTTC. It is translated as CASSSGSGGGYTF.

This clone was observed a few times. This chain connects TRBV16 to TRBJ1-4, with 7 bases identical to TRBD1. This CDR3 has 15 residues. Trimming took 2 bases from V and 1 from J; bases not matched to a gene: 1. CDR1 is KGHSY, CDR2 FQNENV, per germline. CDR3 DNA: TGTGCCAGCAGCCAAAACAGGGGAACTAATGAAAAACTGTTTTTT. It yields the protein CASSQNRGTNEKLFF.

This clone has a single count. The chain has TRBV7-2 and TRBJ2-3; 10 nucleotides align to TRBD1. The junction had 8 bases not matched to a gene; V was cut back by 5 bases and J by 6 bases. The CDR3 is made up of 15 amino acids. Germline lookup yields CDR1 SGHTA and CDR2 FQGNSA. CDR3 bases: TGTGCCAGCAGCCAAGACAGGGGGCGCCCGGATACGCAGTATTTT. Residues: CASSQDRGRPDTQYF.

The CDR3 DNA sequence: TGCGCCAGCAGCTCGGGACTACCGGGGGTATACAATGAGCAGTTCTTC. Amino acids: CASSSGLPGVYNEQFF. The chain links TRBV5-1 to TRBJ2-1; 7 bases align to TRBD2. CDR3 length: 16 amino acids. The V and J ends lost 3 bases and 4 bases, in that order; junction bases with no gene match: 10. Germline CDR1 is SGHRS and CDR2 is YFSETQ.

The chain carries TRBV10-3 and TRBJ2-5; perhaps TRBD2 as D (6 bases). With 7 bases removed from V and 2 bases from J, the gap between germline ends came to 11 bases. Germline V gene lookup returns CDR1 ENHRY and CDR2 SYGVKD. The CDR3 is 13 amino acids. CDR3 region: CAITRGLQETQYF. The CDR3 bases are TGTGCCATCACACGGGGACTTCAAGAGACCCAGTACTTC.

The chain is built from TRBV5-1 and TRBJ2-1; possible D gene TRBD1, 6 bases. The CDR3 length is 15 residues. The V and J ends lost 0 bases and 5 bases respectively, with 12 bases between them. Germline V gene lookup returns CDR1 SGHRS and CDR2 YFSETQ. CDR3 coding DNA: TGCGCCAGCAGCTTGGATGGGACACAAGACAATGAGCAGTTCTTC. Translating gives CASSLDGTQDNEQFF.

The V and J genes are TRBV5-1 and TRBJ1-2; 9 bases map to TRBD1. CDR3 length: 14 residues. Trimming cost V 0 bases and J 8 bases; bases outside gene matches: 5. Germline loops: CDR1 SGHRS, CDR2 YFSETQ. The CDR3 spells CASSLGDRAAGYTF. The CDR3 region has the DNA TGCGCCAGCAGCTTGGGGGACAGGGCTGCGGGCTACACCTTC.

V usage is TRBV15 and J usage is TRBJ2-1; 10 bases line up with TRBD2. CDR1 and CDR2 (germline): LNHNV, YYDKDF (reference sequence). J was trimmed by 6 bases and V by 0 bases; bases with no gene match: 14. The CDR3 runs to 19 residues. This chain's CDR3 is CATSREDLAGARGGNEQFF. As DNA, the CDR3 is TGTGCCACCAGCAGAGAGGACCTAGCGGGAGCCCGTGGGGGCAATGAGCAGTTCTTC.

The chain employs TRBV2 and TRBJ2-7, with 9 bases fitting TRBD1. Germline assignment: CDR1 SNHLY and CDR2 FYNNEI. Trimming removed 2 bases from V and 5 bases from J; junction bases left unmatched: 10. The CDR3 totals 16 residues. In DNA, the CDR3 is TGTGCCAGCAGTGAACTGATGGACAGGGGAGTCCACGAGCAGTACTTC. Amino acids: CASSELMDRGVHEQYF.

The chain links TRBV27 to TRBJ2-7; D is undetermined. The V end lost 5 bases, the J end lost 3 bases, and 11 bases lay between the germline ends. Germline V gene sequence: CDR1 MNHEY, CDR2 SMNVEV (reference sequence). The CDR3 has 13 residues. The CDR3 sequence: CASSPQMNYEQYF. DNA for the CDR3: TGTGCCAGCAGTCCGCAGATGAACTACGAGCAGTACTTC.

V is TRBV7-2 and J is TRBJ2-2; no definite D call. Germline V CDR1 and CDR2: SGHTA, FQGNSA. The CDR3 is made up of 14 amino acids. Trimming pared 6 bases from V and 5 bases from J, leaving 13 bases between. CDR3 protein: CASSPRVVTGELFF. CDR3 in DNA: TGTGCCAGCAGTCCTCGGGTCGTGACCGGGGAGCTGTTTTTT.

The chain links TRBV5-4 to TRBJ2-7; 10 bases fit TRBD2. The germline V gene encodes CDR1 SGHNT and CDR2 YYREEE (reference sequence). CDR3 length: 15 amino acids. With V trimmed by 3 bases and J by 0 bases, 3 bases remained unmatched. CDR3 loop: CASSSPSGSSYEQYF. The CDR3 DNA reads as TGTGCCAGCAGCTCCCCTAGCGGGAGCTCCTACGAGCAGTACTTC. The entire variable domain, with the rest obtained from reference TRBV5-4 and TRBJ2-7, is as follows: ETGVTQSPTHLIKTRGQQVTLRCSSQSGHNTVSWYQQALGQGPQFIFQYYREEENGRGNFPPRFSGLQFPNYSSELNVNALELDDSALYLCASSSPSGSSYEQYFGPGTRLTVT.

This sequence joins TRBV5-1 and TRBJ1-2; D is unresolved. CDR3 length: 12 amino acids. Trimming stripped 0 bases from V and 8 bases from J, with 8 bases between. Germline loops: CDR1 SGHRS, CDR2 YFSETQ. The CDR3 loop is CASSLASTGYTF. DNA for the CDR3: TGCGCCAGCAGCTTGGCCAGTACGGGCTACACCTTC.

This chain uses TRBV7-9 with TRBJ2-7, with 8 bases lining up with TRBD1. J gave up 0 bases and V 5 bases, and 6 bases lay outside the gene matches. Germline loops: CDR1 SEHNR, CDR2 FQNEAQ (reference sequence). This CDR3 spans 15 amino acids. The CDR3 here is CASSPRDRSSYEQYF. CDR3 coding DNA: TGTGCCAGCAGCCCACGGGACAGGAGCTCCTACGAGCAGTACTTC.

The chain employs TRBV4-1 and TRBJ1-1, with TRBD1 as a possible D gene (5 bases). V was shortened by 1 base and J by 0 bases, with 9 bases between the two germline ends. CDR1 MGHRA and CDR2 YSYEKL come from the germline V gene. This CDR3 spans 15 amino acids. The CDR3 region has the DNA TGCGCCAGCAGCCAAGCTACAGGATTGAACACTGAAGCTTTCTTT. This gives the protein CASSQATGLNTEAFF.